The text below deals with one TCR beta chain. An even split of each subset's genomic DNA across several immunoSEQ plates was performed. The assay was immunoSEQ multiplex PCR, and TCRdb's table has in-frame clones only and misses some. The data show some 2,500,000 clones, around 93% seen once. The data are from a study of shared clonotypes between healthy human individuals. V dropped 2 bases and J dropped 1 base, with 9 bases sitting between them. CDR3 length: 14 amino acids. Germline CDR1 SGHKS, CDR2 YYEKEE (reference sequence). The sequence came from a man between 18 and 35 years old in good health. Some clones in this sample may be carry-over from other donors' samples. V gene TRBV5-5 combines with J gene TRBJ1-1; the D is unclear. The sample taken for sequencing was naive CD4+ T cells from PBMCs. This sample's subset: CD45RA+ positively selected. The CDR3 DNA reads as TGTGCCAGCAGCTTTGGGGTGGGGAACACTGAAGCTTTCTTT. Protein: CASSFGVGNTEAFF.